This TCR beta chain stems from a study of CD8+ T cells in alopecia areata. Study-level background: Treated individuals took tofacitinib by mouth, 5 to 10 mg twice daily. The percentage of affected scalp area served as the score of severity for treated patients.

Sequencing used cDNA as its template, made by extracting RNA and reverse transcribing it. Generated by immunoSEQ multiplex PCR, the TCRdb table keeps only in-frame clones and is missing some. The sample holds 190,000 or so clones; around 58% are singletons and the top ten take roughly 12%. The treatment is: oral pan-JAK inhibitor, 5-10 mg twice daily. The germline V and J ends were trimmed by 0 bases and 7 bases, with 7 bases remaining between them. This CDR3 has 12 amino acids. Germline loops: CDR1 SGHRS, CDR2 YFSETQ. This chain joins TRBV5-1 and TRBJ1-1; D not resolved. The sample here was CD8+ T cells sorted from blood, taken at week 24, from a patient treated with tofacitinib. The source of this sequence is a human donor with alopecia areata. The CDR3 protein is CASSLAGSEAFF. Written as DNA, the CDR3 is TGCGCCAGCAGCTTGGCTGGGAGTGAAGCTTTCTTT.